The clone carrying this T cell receptor beta chain was picked up many times. Its antigen is still unknown. These data originate in a study of T-cell memory formation after mild COVID-19. Findings of the study overall: Pre-infection memory showed some responding clones, and this suggested that cross-reactive memory joined.

V lost 0 bases and J lost 2; bases outside the gene matches: 4. CDR1 and CDR2 from the germline V gene are SGHRS and YFSETQ. CDR3 length equals 15 residues. One entry per CDR3 protein results from TCRdb running MiXCR on the 5' RACE reads. The data contain hundreds of thousands of distinct CDR3 sequences, approximately 14% of them singletons. This clonotype was obtained from a man younger than 35 who had mild COVID-19 (a few samples of this study predate the infection). Cell type and time point are not known. The V call is TRBV5-1, the J call TRBJ2-5, with 7 positions matching TRBD2. The specimen sequenced was PBMCs or a T cell subset sorted from them (not recorded which). The CDR3 loop reads CASSLVIGGQETQYF. For the CDR3, the DNA is TGCGCCAGCAGCTTGGTCATCGGGGGGCAAGAGACCCAGTACTTC.